This T cell receptor (beta chain) was captured in a study of OX40 agonist ivuxolimab in advanced cancers. About the study: The dose-escalation cohort had hepatocellular carcinoma, melanoma, renal cell or head and neck cancer. People who had prior anti-PD-1, anti-PD-L1 or anti-CTLA-4 therapy could take part, and around 39% had some. Study conclusions and caveats: With doses of 0.1-3.0 mg/kg, partial responders showed among the lowest clonal expansion.

This clone was counted only a few times. Its antigen remains unknown. Libraries were prepared by immunoSEQ multiplex PCR; TCRdb keeps only in-frame clonotypes and omits some of them. The sample lists under 70,000 clones, 85% to 90% seen once, with approximately 11% in the top ten. J gave up 0 bases and V 6 bases, and 4 bases lay outside the gene matches. Germline-derived CDR1 and CDR2 are LNHDA and SQIVND (reference sequence). CDR3 length: 15 residues. The sequence was collected from an adult with an advanced solid tumor such as melanoma, head and neck, liver or kidney cancer. The rearrangement links TRBV19 to TRBJ2-2, with 7 bases matching TRBD2. The specimen comprised CD4+ or CD8+ T cells sorted from blood, sampled in a trial of the OX40 agonist ivuxolimab. The CDR3 here is CASRGGLTNTGELFF. The DNA of the CDR3 is TGTGCCAGTAGGGGGGGACTAACGAACACCGGGGAGCTGTTTTTT.